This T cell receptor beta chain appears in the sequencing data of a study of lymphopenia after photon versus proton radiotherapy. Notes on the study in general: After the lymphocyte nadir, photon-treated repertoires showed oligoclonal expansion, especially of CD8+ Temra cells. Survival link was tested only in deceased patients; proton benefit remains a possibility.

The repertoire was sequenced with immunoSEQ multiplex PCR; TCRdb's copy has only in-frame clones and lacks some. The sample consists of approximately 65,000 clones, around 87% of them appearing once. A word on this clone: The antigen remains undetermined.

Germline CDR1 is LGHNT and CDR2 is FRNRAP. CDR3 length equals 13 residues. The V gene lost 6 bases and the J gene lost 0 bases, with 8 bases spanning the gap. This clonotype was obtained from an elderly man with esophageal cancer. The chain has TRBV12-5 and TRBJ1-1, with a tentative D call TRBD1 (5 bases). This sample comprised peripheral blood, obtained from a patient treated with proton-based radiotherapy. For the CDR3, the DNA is TGTGCTAGTGGCGCGACAGTGAACACTGAAGCTTTCTTT. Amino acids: CASGATVNTEAFF.